One and the same sample provided the 23 T cell receptor beta chains below, sequenced in a study of blood T cell repertoires in COVID-19. Here immunoSEQ multiplex PCR was the method, and the copy in TCRdb shows in-frame clones only, minus some. There are about 150,000 clones in the sample; 80% to 90% occur only once, and under 4.5% lies in the top ten. The specimen sequenced was PBMCs or T cells enriched from blood (not recorded which). Every receptor here comes from a man aged 45-60 years who had recovered from COVID-19.

This chain connects TRBV21-1 to TRBJ2-5; the table's D call, TRBD1, was not checked against the DNA. TRBV21-1 is flagged as a pseudogene. The CDR3 is made up of 14 amino acids. Here the CDR3 reads CASSKGQMMETQYF. Here the CDR3 DNA reads TGTGCCAGCAGCAAAGGCCAGATGATGGAGACCCAGTACTTC.

The rearrangement links TRBV5-1 to TRBJ1-2, with D uncertain. CDR3 length equals 14 residues. Germline assignment: CDR1 SGHRS and CDR2 YFSETQ. The V gene lost 4 bases and the J gene lost 1 base, with 11 bases spanning the gap. CDR3 amino acids: CASSPPVSNYGYTF. The CDR3 DNA follows: TGCGCCAGCAGCCCGCCGGTTAGTAACTATGGCTACACCTTC.

The chain is built from TRBV5-1 and TRBJ2-5, with D unresolved. V dropped 5 bases and J dropped 2 bases, with 4 bases sitting between them. CDR3 length equals 11 residues. Per germline, CDR1 SGHRS and CDR2 YFSETQ. DNA of the CDR3: TGCGCCAGCAGGTCTCAAGAGACCCAGTACTTC. As protein: CASRSQETQYF.

Written as DNA, the CDR3 is TGTGCCAGCTCACCGGGGGGAGACATTCAGTACTTC. This sequence encodes CASSPGGDIQYF. The rearrangement joins TRBV18 to TRBJ2-4, with D perhaps matching TRBD2 (6 bases). Trimming took off 3 bases at V and 8 bases at J, with 8 bases between the two ends. Germline-derived CDR1 and CDR2 are KGHSH and LQKENI. The CDR3 runs to 12 residues.

V usage is TRBV7-9 and J usage is TRBJ1-3; D is undetermined. V was cut by 1 base and J by 0 bases, with 7 bases left in between. The CDR3 totals 15 residues. The germline V gene encodes CDR1 SEHNR and CDR2 FQNEAQ (reference sequence). The CDR3 loop is CASSLVQNSGNTIYF. The DNA for the CDR3 is TGTGCCAGCAGCTTAGTACAGAACTCTGGAAACACCATATATTTT.

This chain uses TRBV3-1 (or the pseudogene TRBV3-2) with TRBJ2-1, with 14 nucleotides matching TRBD2. Germline trimming cut 10 bases from V and 2 bases from J; bases unmatched to any gene: 13. The length of the CDR3 is 18 residues. Germline V gene data show CDR1 as LGHDT and CDR2 as YNNKEL (reference sequence). CDR3 in amino acids: CATAGTSGSLTTYNEQFF. The DNA for the CDR3 is TGTGCCACCGCCGGGACTAGCGGGAGCCTTACCACCTACAATGAGCAGTTCTTC.

This clone was observed a single time. CDR3 in amino acids: CASRDRYSNQPQHF. In DNA form, the CDR3 reads TGTGCCAGCAGGGACAGATATAGCAATCAGCCCCAGCATTTT. This chain connects TRBV6-5 to TRBJ1-5; tentatively, D is TRBD1 (6 bases). V gave up 6 bases and J gave up 0 bases, with 9 bases separating them. Germline V lookup: CDR1 MNHEY, CDR2 SVGAGI. There are 14 residues in the CDR3.

The chain combines TRBV28 with TRBJ1-5; D may be TRBD1 (5 bases). The CDR3 contains 16 residues. CDR1 and CDR2 (germline): MDHEN, SYDVKM. Between the trimmed V and J ends, which lost 3 bases and 0 bases, there was a span of 12 bases. The CDR3 region has the DNA TGTGCCAGCAGTTTGCTACAGGAGTATAGCAATCAGCCCCAGCATTTT. Its translation: CASSLLQEYSNQPQHF.

At least ten counts were recorded for this clone. Other DNA sequences from this sample encode an identical CDR3 as well. The rearrangement uses TRBV2 and TRBJ2-2, with 11 bases lining up with TRBD1. The CDR3 loop spans 15 amino acids. Per the germline V gene, CDR1 is SNHLY and CDR2 is FYNNEI. V shed 3 bases and J 5 bases; nucleotides not matched to a gene: 2. CDR3 region: CASSDGTGGTGELFF. DNA for the CDR3: TGTGCCAGCAGTGATGGGACAGGGGGAACCGGGGAGCTGTTTTTT.

The chain uses TRBV7-9 and TRBJ2-3; 7 bases are a match to TRBD1. This CDR3 comprises 15 residues. CDR1 and CDR2 (germline): SEHNR, FQNEAQ (reference sequence). The trim removed 1 base at V and 0 bases at J, leaving 1 base unmatched. In DNA, the CDR3 is TGTGCCAGCAGCTTAGGCAGGGGGAGCACAGATACGCAGTATTTT. Translating gives CASSLGRGSTDTQYF. Supplemented by reference TRBV7-9 and TRBJ2-3, the full variable domain reads DTGVSQNPRHKITKRGQNVTFRCDPISEHNRLYWYRQTLGQGPEFLTYFQNEAQLEKSRLLSDRFSAERPKGSFSTLEIQRTEQGDSAMYLCASSLGRGSTDTQYFGPGTRLTVL.

The V gene is TRBV19, the J gene TRBJ1-1, with D tentatively TRBD1 (5 bases). The V end was cut by 0 bases, the J end by 8 bases, with 16 bases between. In germline, CDR1 is LNHDA, CDR2 SQIVND (reference sequence). The CDR3 consists of 15 residues. The CDR3 loop is CASSIDRTPDEEAFF. In DNA, the CDR3 is TGTGCCAGTAGTATAGATCGGACACCCGACGAGGAAGCTTTCTTT.

This chain's CDR3 is CASSPPSGGRETQYF. For the CDR3, the DNA is TGTGCCAGCTCACCACCTTCAGGGGGCAGAGAGACCCAGTACTTC. The genes are TRBV18 and TRBJ2-5; 8 bases fit TRBD1. Germline V gene data show CDR1 as KGHSH and CDR2 as LQKENI. V lost 0 bases and J lost 4; bases outside the gene matches: 4. This CDR3 spans 15 amino acids. Full variable domain (outside the CDR3, taken from reference TRBV18 and TRBJ2-5): NAGVMQNPRHLVRRRGQEARLRCSPMKGHSHVYWYRQLPEEGLKFMVYLQKENIIDESGMPKERFSAEFPKEGPSILRIQQVVRGDSAAYFCASSPPSGGRETQYFGPGTRLLVL.

The V and J genes are TRBV18 and TRBJ2-1; 8 nucleotides agree with TRBD2. Looked up from germline, CDR1 is KGHSH and CDR2 is LQKENI. The CDR3 sequence is 15 residues long. The V segment lost 1 base and the J segment 6 bases; nucleotides outside the gene matches: 5. As DNA, the CDR3 is TGTGCCAGCTCACCACGGACTAGCTCTACCAATGAGCAGTTCTTC. Its translation is CASSPRTSSTNEQFF. The full variable domain, its missing parts supplied by reference TRBV18 and TRBJ2-1, is NAGVMQNPRHLVRRRGQEARLRCSPMKGHSHVYWYRQLPEEGLKFMVYLQKENIIDESGMPKERFSAEFPKEGPSILRIQQVVRGDSAAYFCASSPRTSSTNEQFFGPGTRLTVL.

The chain has TRBV10-2 and TRBJ1-5; 9 bases fit TRBD1. In germline, CDR1 is WSHSY, CDR2 SAAADI. Losses at the gene ends were 6 bases for V and 4 bases for J; bases not matched to a gene: 4. The CDR3 spans 14 residues. For the CDR3, the DNA is TGCGCCAGCAGATATGGACAGGGGAATCAGCCCCAGCATTTT. It encodes CASRYGQGNQPQHF.

The chain couples TRBV14 to TRBJ1-2, with D possibly being TRBD1 (6 bases). The CDR3 covers 14 residues. Germline loops: CDR1 SGHDN, CDR2 FVKESK. V was cut by 6 bases and J by 4 bases, with 15 bases left in between. The CDR3 here is CASSQSTGTYGYTF. CDR3 DNA sequence: TGTGCCAGCAGTCAATCGACAGGCACCTATGGCTACACCTTC. Full variable domain (rest looked up from reference TRBV14 and TRBJ1-2): EAGVTQFPSHSVIEKGQTVTLRCDPISGHDNLYWYRRVMGKEIKFLLHFVKESKQDESGMPNNRFLAERTGGTYSTLKVQPAELEDSGVYFCASSQSTGTYGYTFGSGTRLTVV.

This chain uses TRBV20-1 with TRBJ1-1; D call uncertain. This CDR3 is built from 11 residues. The ends were cut back, 7 bases at V and 5 bases at J, with 11 bases in the middle. From germline, CDR1 is DFQATT and CDR2 SNEGSKA (reference sequence). In DNA form, the CDR3 reads TGCAGTGTTCCCGGTTATACTGAAGCTTTCTTT. It translates to CSVPGYTEAFF.

The rearrangement links TRBV9 to TRBJ2-2; a possible D gene is TRBD2 (6 bases). The CDR3 runs 14 residues. Trimming cost V 9 bases and J 4 bases, with 16 bases left between them. CDR1 is SGDLS and CDR2 is YYNGEE in the germline V gene. CDR3 sequence reads: CATSRGTGTGELFF. CDR3 DNA: TGTGCCACCAGTCGGGGGACGGGCACCGGGGAGCTGTTTTTT.

In this sample, this clone turned up once. The chain links TRBV7-9 to TRBJ2-7, with 10 bases aligning to TRBD1. Trimming at V came to 1 base and at J to 3 bases, leaving 3 bases not matched to a gene. In germline, CDR1 is SEHNR, CDR2 FQNEAQ (reference sequence). This CDR3 is built from 15 residues. CDR3 in amino acids: CASSLVTGGSYEQYF. Here the CDR3 DNA reads TGTGCCAGCAGCTTAGTGACAGGGGGCAGCTACGAGCAGTACTTC. The full variable domain, rest sourced from reference TRBV7-9 and TRBJ2-7, is DTGVSQNPRHKITKRGQNVTFRCDPISEHNRLYWYRQTLGQGPEFLTYFQNEAQLEKSRLLSDRFSAERPKGSFSTLEIQRTEQGDSAMYLCASSLVTGGSYEQYFGPGTRLTVT.

The gene calls are TRBV7-6 and TRBJ2-1; tentatively, D is TRBD1 (6 bases). Germline V gene sequence: CDR1 SGHVS, CDR2 FNYEAQ. CDR3 length equals 14 residues. Trimming pared 3 bases from V and 1 base from J, leaving 7 bases between. The CDR3 bases are TGTGCCAGCAGCTTGCAGGGGTCCTACAATGAGCAGTTCTTC. Its protein product is CASSLQGSYNEQFF.

V gene TRBV6-6 combines with J gene TRBJ2-1; 8 bases are shared with TRBD2. CDR1 and CDR2 from the germline V gene are MNHNY and SVGAGI (reference sequence). Trimming removed 7 bases from V and 1 base from J; junction bases left unmatched: 6. This CDR3 has 15 residues. The CDR3 region is CASTLAGSSYNEQFF. CDR3 nucleotide sequence: TGTGCCAGCACCTTAGCGGGATCGTCCTACAATGAGCAGTTCTTC.

The chain employs TRBV5-5 and TRBJ1-2; D unclear. The V end lost 0 bases, the J end lost 4 bases, and 7 bases lay between the germline ends. CDR1 and CDR2 (germline): SGHKS, YYEKEE (reference sequence). This CDR3 contains 13 residues. CDR3 residues: CASSLELIYGYTF. CDR3 DNA sequence: TGTGCCAGCAGCTTGGAACTGATCTATGGCTACACCTTC. The whole variable domain, remainder taken from reference TRBV5-5 and TRBJ1-2, is DAGVTQSPTHLIKTRGQQVTLRCSPISGHKSVSWYQQVLGQGPQFIFQYYEKEERGRGNFPDRFSARQFPNYSSELNVNALLLGDSALYLCASSLELIYGYTFGSGTRLTVV.

The CDR3 region is CASSLGGPNYEQYV. The CDR3 nucleotides read TGTGCCAGCAGCTTAGGCGGGCCAAACTACGAGCAGTACGTC. The gene calls are TRBV11-1 and TRBJ2-7, with a weak D call TRBD2 (5 bases). In germline, CDR1 is SGHAT, CDR2 FQDESV (reference sequence). The V end lost 1 base, the J end lost 3 bases, and 10 bases lay between the germline ends. This CDR3 has 14 residues.

This rearrangement joins TRBV9 to TRBJ2-1; 14 positions agree with TRBD2. Germline trimming cut 4 bases from V and 0 bases from J; bases unmatched to any gene: 3. Germline-derived CDR1 and CDR2 are SGDLS and YYNGEE. The CDR3 extends over 17 amino acids. The CDR3 nucleotides read TGTGCCAGCAGCCGGACTAGCGGGAGGCCCTCCTACAATGAGCAGTTCTTC. Protein: CASSRTSGRPSYNEQFF.